The 14 T cell receptor beta chains presented below share a single source sample, sequenced in a study of blood T cell repertoires in COVID-19. Method: immunoSEQ multiplex PCR; TCRdb's copy keeps in-frame clones and lacks some. Here the sample spans some 59,000 clones, around 89% being singletons. The sample comprised peripheral blood. These receptors originate from a man aged 55 to 70 with acute or convalescent COVID-19.

The chain carries TRBV24-1 and TRBJ2-1; a possible D gene is TRBD1 (6 bases). Germline CDR1 KGHDR, CDR2 SFDVKD. CDR3 length equals 15 residues. V gave up 6 bases and J gave up 8 bases, with 19 bases separating them. The CDR3 coding sequence is TGTGCCACCAGTCTAACAGGGACCATCTCGGATGAGCAGTTCTTC. Its protein is CATSLTGTISDEQFF.

The chain links TRBV29-1 to TRBJ1-2, with D possibly matching TRBD1 (6 bases). The CDR3 length is 15 residues. Between the trimmed V and J ends, which lost 0 bases and 7 bases, there was a span of 18 bases. Germline loops: CDR1 SQVTM, CDR2 ANQGSEA. CDR3 sequence: CSVEDHLTGTFGYTF. Here the CDR3 DNA reads TGCAGCGTTGAAGATCACTTAACAGGGACCTTTGGCTACACCTTC.

The chain couples TRBV29-1 to TRBJ2-7; the D gene is possibly TRBD1 (6 bases). The germline CDR1 and CDR2 sequences are SQVTM and ANQGSEA. The CDR3 runs 11 residues. The germline V and J ends were trimmed by 4 bases and 4 bases, with 8 bases remaining between them. The CDR3 DNA follows: TGCAGCGTTGTAAGGGGGTACGAGCAGTACTTC. It translates to CSVVRGYEQYF.

This clone was found once. The V call is TRBV19, the J call TRBJ1-1; 9 bases are shared with TRBD1. With V trimmed by 3 bases and J by 3 bases, 11 bases remained unmatched. The CDR3 is 17 amino acids. Germline CDR1 is LNHDA and CDR2 is SQIVND (reference sequence). CDR3 sequence: CASSIRDRARQDTEAFF. The CDR3 nucleotides read TGTGCCAGTAGTATCCGGGACAGGGCCCGTCAAGACACTGAAGCTTTCTTT.

This clone showed up just once. The chain uses TRBV30 and TRBJ2-7; no clear D gene. Trimming removed 3 bases from V and 5 bases from J, with 8 bases in between. Germline-derived CDR1 and CDR2 are GTSNPN and SVGIG (reference sequence). The CDR3 loop spans 11 amino acids. The CDR3 DNA reads as TGTGCCTGGAGCCTGAGAAACGAGCAGTACTTC. Protein sequence: CAWSLRNEQYF. Together with reference TRBV30 and TRBJ2-7, the CDR3 gives the full variable domain: SQTIHQWPATLVQPVGSPLSLECTVEGTSNPNLYWYRQAAGRGLQLLFYSVGIGQISSEVPQNLSASRPQDRQFILSSKKLLLSDSGFYLCAWSLRNEQYFGPGTRLTVT.

The rearrangement uses TRBV9 and TRBJ2-1; perhaps TRBD1 as D (6 bases). Trimming removed 4 bases from V and 7 bases from J, with 12 bases in between. The CDR3 has 13 residues. Germline CDR1 is SGDLS and CDR2 is YYNGEE. The CDR3 DNA follows: TGTGCCAGCAGCTCACAGGGTTTGAATGAGCAGTTCTTC. Protein: CASSSQGLNEQFF.

The J gene is TRBJ1-2, the V gene TRBV30; the D is unclear. The CDR3 runs 12 residues. Germline assignment: CDR1 GTSNPN and CDR2 SVGIG (reference sequence). Trimming removed 0 bases at V and 9 bases at J, with 11 bases between. CDR3 sequence: CAWSVPGARYTF. In nucleotides, the CDR3 is TGTGCCTGGAGTGTTCCGGGTGCCCGCTACACCTTC. Looking up the rest from reference TRBV30 and TRBJ1-2 gives the full variable domain: SQTIHQWPATLVQPVGSPLSLECTVEGTSNPNLYWYRQAAGRGLQLLFYSVGIGQISSEVPQNLSASRPQDRQFILSSKKLLLSDSGFYLCAWSVPGARYTFGSGTRLTVV.

The chain combines TRBV5-1 with TRBJ1-5, with no clear D. Trimming removed 4 bases at V and 6 bases at J, with 14 bases between. CDR1 and CDR2 from the germline V gene are SGHRS and YFSETQ. The CDR3 sequence is 14 residues long. For the CDR3, the DNA is TGCGCCAGCAGCCCCGGAGAGGGTAGTCAGCCCCAGCATTTT. Translation: CASSPGEGSQPQHF.

The CDR3 is CASSVEPSSYNEQFF. CDR3 nucleotides: TGTGCCAGCAGCGTAGAACCCAGCTCCTACAATGAGCAGTTCTTC. The V and J genes are TRBV9 and TRBJ2-1; the D is unclear. CDR3 size: 15 residues. The V gene lost 0 bases and the J gene lost 0 bases, with 7 bases spanning the gap. Germline CDR1 and CDR2: SGDLS and YYNGEE.

The chain couples TRBV20-1 to TRBJ1-5; D unclear. This CDR3 has 18 amino acids. Trimming shortened V by 3 bases and J by 1 base, and 22 bases separated the two germline ends. Germline V gives CDR1 DFQATT, CDR2 SNEGSKA (reference sequence). The CDR3 nucleotides read TGCAGTGCTAGTCCGATTGGGCGGGCGAGTGAGAGCAATCAGCCCCAGCATTTT. This sequence encodes CSASPIGRASESNQPQHF.

This chain connects TRBV6-4 to TRBJ1-1; no reliable D call. Trimming left V 4 bases short and J 0 bases short, with 9 bases between. The germline V gene encodes CDR1 MRHNA and CDR2 SNTAGT. CDR3 size: 14 residues. The CDR3 protein is CASSVNSLNTEAFF. The CDR3 bases are TGTGCCAGCAGTGTCAACAGCTTGAACACTGAAGCTTTCTTT.

The rearrangement joins TRBV7-8 to TRBJ2-7; 12 bases agree with TRBD1. CDR3 length equals 17 residues. The J segment lost 7 bases and the V segment lost 5 bases, leaving 15 bases of the junction unmatched. The germline gives CDR1 SGHVS, CDR2 FQNEAQ. The CDR3 bases are TGTGCCAGCAGCCGAGAAACAACCGGGACAGGGGGCCGGGAGCAGTACTTC. Protein: CASSRETTGTGGREQYF.

The chain is built from TRBV3-1 (or the pseudogene TRBV3-2) and TRBJ1-4; 9 bases are shared with TRBD1. The germline V gene has CDR1 LGHDT and CDR2 YNNKEL (reference sequence). The CDR3 sequence is 14 residues long. V was clipped by 7 bases and J by 8 bases; unmatched bases: 8. The CDR3 nucleotides are TGTGCCAGCAACTCCGGGACAGGGAGAGAAAAACTGTTTTTT. Its protein is CASNSGTGREKLFF.

This chain connects TRBV6-6 to TRBJ1-3; possible D gene TRBD1, 6 bases. The V end lost 6 bases, the J end lost 0 bases, and 15 bases lay between the germline ends. The CDR3 spans 16 residues. Germline loops: CDR1 MNHNY, CDR2 SVGAGI (reference sequence). The CDR3 sequence is CASSPSGEYSGNTIYF. CDR3 DNA: TGTGCCAGCAGCCCGTCAGGGGAGTACTCTGGAAACACCATATATTTT.